The 5 T cell receptor beta chains below were found in one sample sequenced in a study of glioma-infiltrating T cells. TCR alpha and beta CDR3 regions were amplified from RNA using iRepertoire nested multiplex PCR. TCRdb independently ran MiXCR on the multiplex PCR reads; one entry per CDR3 protein. The sample shows 150,000 or so distinct CDR3 sequences, approximately 39% of them seen only once. Material for sequencing was glioma tissue, nonneoplastic brain tissue, or PBMCs (not recorded which). These TCRs come from a human donor with low-grade glioma or glioblastoma, undergoing nonglioma brain surgery, or in good health (not recorded which).

This clonotype was detected only a few times. This chain uses TRBV6-6 with TRBJ2-1; TRBD1 agrees at 8 bases. With 0 bases clipped from V and 4 bases from J, the junction kept 2 bases outside the gene matches. CDR3 size: 15 residues. Germline-derived CDR1 and CDR2 are MNHNY and SVGAGI (reference sequence). CDR3 sequence (DNA): TGTGCCAGCAGTTACTCGGGGACAGGATACAATGAGCAGTTCTTC. Protein sequence: CASSYSGTGYNEQFF.

The chain couples TRBV2 to TRBJ1-4; the D is unclear. There are 10 residues in the CDR3. Per germline, CDR1 SNHLY and CDR2 FYNNEI. With 6 bases removed from V and 7 bases from J, the gap between germline ends came to 3 bases. As DNA, the CDR3 is TGTGCCAGCAGGATTGAAAAACTGTTTTTT. Its translation is CASRIEKLFF.

This sequence joins TRBV7-8 and TRBJ2-1; 7 nucleotides align to TRBD2. This CDR3 comprises 16 residues. The junction had 4 bases not matched to a gene; V was cut back by 1 base and J by 1 base. Germline loops: CDR1 SGHVS, CDR2 FQNEAQ. In DNA, the CDR3 is TGTGCCAGCAGCTTAGGCGGACTAGGGTCCTACAATGAGCAGTTCTTC. This translates into CASSLGGLGSYNEQFF.

This clonotype was detected a few times. J is TRBJ2-5 and V is TRBV20-1; D is uncertain. CDR1 DFQATT and CDR2 SNEGSKA come from the germline V gene (reference sequence). Trimming stripped 0 bases from V and 10 bases from J, with 18 bases between. The CDR3 extends over 14 amino acids. In DNA form, the CDR3 reads TGCAGTGCTAGAGAATCGGGCCGTCGGTCAGGCCAGTACTTC. This translates into CSARESGRRSGQYF.

This clonotype was seen repeatedly, ten times or more. V gene TRBV7-2 combines with J gene TRBJ2-3; D may be TRBD1 (5 bases). CDR3 length: 14 residues. Per the germline V gene, CDR1 is SGHTA and CDR2 is FQGNSA. The germline V and J ends were trimmed by 4 bases and 4 bases, with 12 bases remaining between them. The CDR3 is CASSSDTLADTQYF. The CDR3 DNA follows: TGTGCCAGCAGCTCGGACACGCTGGCAGATACGCAGTATTTT.